Each of the 4 T cell receptor beta chains below was sequenced from the same sample in a study of Ad26.COV2.S vaccination and SARS-CoV-2 variants (dated by TCRdb to about 2021). The library relied on the immunoSEQ multiplex PCR assay. TCRdb provides this immuneACCESS table in a form limited to in-frame rearrangements. Some clones are lacking; in checked studies, under half of them reflect an unresolved V gene, and why the rest are absent is not known. The sample table lists around 310,000 clones, roughly 90% of them with a count of one. The ten largest clones add up to about 5% of the sample. In light of the paper, this sample's treatment or condition label describes: roughly 19 received Ad26.COV2.S at low or high dose, single or two shots; roughly 5 received placebo; per-sample allocation not given. For vaccine and placebo recipients, repertoires were sequenced using samples collected on day 63 after the first injection.

The specimen was peripheral blood, collected in a trial of Ad26.COV2.S vaccine versus placebo. These receptors originate from a person aged 18-60 years who received the Ad26.COV2.S COVID-19 vaccine or a placebo.

The chain couples TRBV6-6 to TRBJ1-2; D is unclear. Germline-derived CDR1 and CDR2 are MNHNY and SVGAGI (reference sequence). The CDR3 is made up of 13 amino acids. Between the trimmed V and J ends, which lost 8 bases and 2 bases, there was a span of 12 bases. CDR3 nucleotides: TGTGCCAGCGCGTTAGCCGCGAACTATGGCTACACCTTC. Its translation: CASALAANYGYTF.

This clone showed up just a few times. The CDR3 DNA follows: TGTGCCAGCAGCTCGGGGAGGGGTTATGTAGCTTTCTTT. Protein sequence: CASSSGRGYVAFF. The rearrangement joins TRBV7-2 to TRBJ1-1, with a possible D match to TRBD1 (5 bases). V lost 4 bases and J 10 bases, leaving 16 bases between the germline ends. The CDR3 spans 13 residues. Germline-derived CDR1 and CDR2 are SGHTA and FQGNSA.

The CDR3 loop reads CASRPTGGSSYEQYV. The CDR3 bases are TGTGCCAGCAGGCCTACAGGGGGTAGCTCCTACGAGCAGTACGTC. The chain uses TRBV27 and TRBJ2-7; TRBD1 agrees at 8 bases. The CDR3 sequence is 15 residues long. From germline, CDR1 is MNHEY and CDR2 SMNVEV (reference sequence). The J segment lost 0 bases and the V segment lost 6 bases, leaving 7 bases of the junction unmatched.

The count of this clone is one. The chain joins TRBV2 to TRBJ1-1; the D is unclear. V was pared by 7 bases and J by 7 bases, with 13 bases between. CDR1 is SNHLY and CDR2 is FYNNEI in the germline V gene. The CDR3 loop spans 12 amino acids. The CDR3 here is CASTRETDEAFF. In nucleotides, the CDR3 is TGTGCCAGCACGAGGGAAACGGATGAAGCTTTCTTT.